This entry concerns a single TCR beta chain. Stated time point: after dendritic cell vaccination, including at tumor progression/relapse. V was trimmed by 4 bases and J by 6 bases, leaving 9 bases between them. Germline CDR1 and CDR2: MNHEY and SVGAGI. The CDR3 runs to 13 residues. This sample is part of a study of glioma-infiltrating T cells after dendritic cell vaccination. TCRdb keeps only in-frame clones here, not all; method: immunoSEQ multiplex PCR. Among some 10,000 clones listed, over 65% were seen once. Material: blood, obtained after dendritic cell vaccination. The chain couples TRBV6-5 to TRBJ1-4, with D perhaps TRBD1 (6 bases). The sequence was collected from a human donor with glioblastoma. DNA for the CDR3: TGTGCCAGCAGTTCTCAGGGGTATGAAAAACTGTTTTTT. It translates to CASSSQGYEKLFF.